The 13 T cell receptor beta chains listed next were all sequenced from one sample in a study of T-cell memory formation after mild COVID-19. TCRdb passed the 5' RACE reads through MiXCR, listing each CDR3 protein once. The sample contains 290,000 or so distinct CDR3 sequences, less than 20% of which appear only once. Sample: PBMCs or a T cell subset sorted from them (not recorded which). The receptor set was obtained from a man aged 18 to 35 who had mild COVID-19 (a few samples of this study predate the infection). Cell type and time point are not known.

The chain uses TRBV7-6 and TRBJ2-1; 13 nucleotides agree with TRBD2. The J segment lost 8 bases and the V segment lost 1 base, leaving 5 bases of the junction unmatched. The V gene's germline CDR1 is SGHVS and CDR2 FNYEAQ. The CDR3 sequence is 16 residues long. For the CDR3, the DNA is TGTGCCAGCAGCTTAGGGGCCGGACTAGCGGGGGATGAGCAGTTCTTC. This gives the protein CASSLGAGLAGDEQFF.

The table lists this clonotype with many counts. The chain carries TRBV7-2 and TRBJ1-1; no reliable D call. The CDR3 sequence is 13 residues long. The V end lost 1 base, the J end lost 1 base, and 4 bases lay between the germline ends. Germline V CDR1 and CDR2: SGHTA, FQGNSA. CDR3 nucleotides: TGTGCCAGCAGCTTAGGGGCGAACACTGAAGCTTTCTTT. Amino acid sequence: CASSLGANTEAFF.

This clonotype has at least ten counts. This sequence joins TRBV28 and TRBJ1-5; tentatively, D is TRBD1 (5 bases). The CDR3 contains 17 residues. Trimming removed 6 bases at V and 5 bases at J, with 23 bases between. Germline assignment: CDR1 MDHEN and CDR2 SYDVKM. The CDR3 region is CASSLRVSFSVDQPQHF. For the CDR3, the DNA is TGTGCCAGCAGCCTCAGGGTTTCGTTCTCGGTCGATCAGCCCCAGCATTTT.

The V and J genes are TRBV28 and TRBJ2-1; TRBD2 is a possible D gene (5 bases). Germline CDR1 and CDR2: MDHEN and SYDVKM. Trimming took 3 bases from V and 7 from J, leaving 7 bases between them. The CDR3 contains 12 residues. The CDR3, as DNA: TGTGCCAGCAGTTTGAGGGTGAATGAGCAGTTCTTC. Translated: CASSLRVNEQFF. The whole variable domain, filled in from reference TRBV28 and TRBJ2-1, reads DVKVTQSSRYLVKRTGEKVFLECVQDMDHENMFWYRQDPGLGLRLIYFSYDVKMKEKGDIPEGYSVSREKKERFSLILESASTNQTSMYLCASSLRVNEQFFGPGTRLTVL.

This clonotype has at least ten counts. V usage is TRBV4-3 and J usage is TRBJ2-3; possible D gene TRBD2, 5 bases. CDR1 and CDR2 (germline): LGHNA, YSLEER. The CDR3 spans 17 residues. Trimming cost V 1 base and J 0 bases, with 14 bases left between them. The CDR3 loop is CASSQVGGFASTDTQYF. DNA of the CDR3: TGCGCCAGCAGCCAAGTCGGCGGGTTCGCTAGCACAGATACGCAGTATTTT.

This clonotype was counted between two and nine times. This chain links TRBV21-1 with TRBJ1-6; TRBD1 is taken as the D call from the table, unchecked against the DNA. TRBV21-1 is a documented pseudogene. The CDR3 totals 16 residues. This CDR3 is CASSRPGQGLRSPLHF. CDR3 DNA sequence: TGTGCCAGCAGCAGACCGGGACAGGGGTTACGCTCACCCCTCCACTTT.

V usage is TRBV7-2 and J usage is TRBJ2-7; D is possibly TRBD2 (6 bases). The CDR3 is 14 amino acids. Germline CDR1 is SGHTA and CDR2 is FQGNSA. Trimming left V 5 bases short and J 4 bases short, with 15 bases between. In nucleotides, the CDR3 is TGTGCCAGCAGCCTACCGGGAGAGAGTTACGAGCAGTACTTC. It translates to CASSLPGESYEQYF.

V and J are TRBV5-1 and TRBJ2-3, with 15 bases matching TRBD2. CDR1 SGHRS and CDR2 YFSETQ come from the germline V gene. CDR3 length equals 18 residues. The J segment lost 4 bases and the V segment lost 4 bases, leaving 10 bases of the junction unmatched. CDR3 protein: CASSPGLAGGRSADTQYF. CDR3 DNA: TGCGCCAGCAGCCCGGGACTAGCGGGGGGCCGTTCCGCAGATACGCAGTATTTT.

The genes are TRBV6-1 and TRBJ2-7; D might be TRBD1 (6 bases). Germline V gene sequence: CDR1 MNHNS, CDR2 SASEGT. The CDR3 consists of 16 residues. Trimming removed 2 bases from V and 1 base from J, with 15 bases in between. CDR3 coding DNA: TGTGCCAGCAGTGAAACCCTCTTTGGACAGTCCTACGAGCAGTACGTC. This translates into CASSETLFGQSYEQYV.

The chain uses TRBV7-3 and TRBJ2-7; D not resolved. Germline loops: CDR1 SGHTA, CDR2 FQGTGA. The V gene lost 5 bases and the J gene lost 2 bases, with 4 bases spanning the gap. The CDR3 contains 11 residues. CDR3 sequence reads: CASSPTYEQYV. The CDR3 DNA follows: TGTGCCAGCAGCCCCACCTACGAGCAGTACGTC.

This clonotype has only a few counts. This rearrangement joins TRBV12-3 or TRBV12-4 to TRBJ1-5; D not certain. V was pared by 6 bases and J by 7 bases, with 19 bases between. The CDR3 has 15 residues. CDR3 protein: CASSPGPSPGQPQHF. As DNA, the CDR3 is TGTGCCAGCAGCCCCGGGCCCTCTCCGGGGCAGCCCCAGCATTTT.

This chain links TRBV18 with TRBJ2-7; 10 nucleotides match TRBD2. V was clipped by 2 bases and J by 6 bases; unmatched bases: 7. Germline lookup yields CDR1 KGHSH and CDR2 LQKENI. The CDR3 runs to 15 residues. CDR3 bases: TGTGCCAGCTCACCATTAGCGGGGGGTACGGTCGAGCAGTACTTC. Its protein product is CASSPLAGGTVEQYF.

Only a few counts were recorded for this clonotype. The rearrangement joins TRBV6-5 to TRBJ2-7; 9 bases match TRBD1. Germline CDR1 MNHEY, CDR2 SVGAGI. Germline trimming cut 7 bases from V and 3 bases from J; bases unmatched to any gene: 7. The CDR3 extends over 14 amino acids. The CDR3 sequence is CASKLRTGVYEQYV. The CDR3 DNA is TGTGCCAGCAAGCTCCGGACAGGGGTCTACGAGCAGTACGTC.